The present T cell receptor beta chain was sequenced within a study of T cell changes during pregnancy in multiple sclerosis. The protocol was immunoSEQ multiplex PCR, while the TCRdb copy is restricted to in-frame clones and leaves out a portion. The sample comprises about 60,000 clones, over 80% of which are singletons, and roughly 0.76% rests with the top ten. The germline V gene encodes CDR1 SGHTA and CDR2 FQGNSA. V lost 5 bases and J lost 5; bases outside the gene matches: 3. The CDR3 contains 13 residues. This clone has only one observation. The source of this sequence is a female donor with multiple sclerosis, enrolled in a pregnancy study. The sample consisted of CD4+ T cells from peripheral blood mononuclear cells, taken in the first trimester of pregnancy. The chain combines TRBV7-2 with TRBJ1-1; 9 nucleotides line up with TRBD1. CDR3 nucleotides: TGTGCCAGCAGCCCGACAGGGGGAACTGAAGCTTTCTTT. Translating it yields CASSPTGGTEAFF. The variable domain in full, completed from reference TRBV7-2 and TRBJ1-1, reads GAGVSQSPSNKVTEKGKDVELRCDPISGHTALYWYRQSLGQGLEFLIYFQGNSAPDKSGLPSDRFSAERTGGSVSTLTIQRTQQEDSAVYLCASSPTGGTEAFFGQGTRLTVV.